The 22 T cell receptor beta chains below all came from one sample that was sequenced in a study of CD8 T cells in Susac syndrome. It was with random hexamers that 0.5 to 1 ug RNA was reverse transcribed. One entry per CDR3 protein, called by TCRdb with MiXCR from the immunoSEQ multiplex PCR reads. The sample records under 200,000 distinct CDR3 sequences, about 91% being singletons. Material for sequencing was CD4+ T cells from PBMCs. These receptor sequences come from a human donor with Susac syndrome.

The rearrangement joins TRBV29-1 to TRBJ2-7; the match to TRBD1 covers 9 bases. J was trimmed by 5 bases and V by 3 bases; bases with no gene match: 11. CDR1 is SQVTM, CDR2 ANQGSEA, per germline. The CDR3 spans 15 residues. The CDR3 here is CSVEATGGAFNEQYF. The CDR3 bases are TGCAGCGTTGAGGCAACAGGGGGCGCATTCAACGAGCAGTACTTC.

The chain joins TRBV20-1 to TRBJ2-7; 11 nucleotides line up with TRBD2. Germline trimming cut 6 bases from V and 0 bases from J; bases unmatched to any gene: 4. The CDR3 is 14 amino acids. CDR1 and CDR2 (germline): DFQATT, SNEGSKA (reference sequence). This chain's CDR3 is CSAPLAGASYEQYF. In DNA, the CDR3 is TGCAGTGCCCCACTAGCGGGGGCCTCCTACGAGCAGTACTTC.

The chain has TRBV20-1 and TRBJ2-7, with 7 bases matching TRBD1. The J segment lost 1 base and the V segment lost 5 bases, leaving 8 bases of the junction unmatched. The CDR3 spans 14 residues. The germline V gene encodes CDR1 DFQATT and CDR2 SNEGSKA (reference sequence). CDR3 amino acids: CSAGRQGSSYEQYF. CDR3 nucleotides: TGCAGTGCTGGGAGACAGGGATCTTCCTACGAGCAGTACTTC.

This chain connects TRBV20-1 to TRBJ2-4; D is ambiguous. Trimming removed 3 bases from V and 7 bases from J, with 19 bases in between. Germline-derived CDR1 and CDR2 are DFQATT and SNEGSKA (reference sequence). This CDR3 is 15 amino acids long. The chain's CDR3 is CSASAQTISTNIQYF. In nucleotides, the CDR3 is TGCAGTGCTAGTGCTCAAACGATAAGTACTAACATTCAGTACTTC.

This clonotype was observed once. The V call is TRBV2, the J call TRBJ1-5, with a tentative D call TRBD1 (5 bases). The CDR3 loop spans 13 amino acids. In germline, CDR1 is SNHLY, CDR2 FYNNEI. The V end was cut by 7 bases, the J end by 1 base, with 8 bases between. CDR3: CASMRGSNQPQHF. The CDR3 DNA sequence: TGTGCCAGCATGAGGGGAAGCAATCAGCCCCAGCATTTT.

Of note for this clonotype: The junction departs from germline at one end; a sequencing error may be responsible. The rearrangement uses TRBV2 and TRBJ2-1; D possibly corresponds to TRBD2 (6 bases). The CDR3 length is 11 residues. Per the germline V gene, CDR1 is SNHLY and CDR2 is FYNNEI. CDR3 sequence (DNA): TGTGCCAGCAGGGAAGGAGGGGAGCAGTTCTTC. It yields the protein CASREGGEQFF.

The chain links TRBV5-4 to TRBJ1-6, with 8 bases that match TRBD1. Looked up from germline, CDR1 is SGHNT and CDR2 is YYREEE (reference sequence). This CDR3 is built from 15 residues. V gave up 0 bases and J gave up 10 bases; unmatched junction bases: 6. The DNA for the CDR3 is TGTGCCAGCAGCTTGGGGACAGGGAGTCTGTCACCCCTCCACTTT. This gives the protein CASSLGTGSLSPLHF. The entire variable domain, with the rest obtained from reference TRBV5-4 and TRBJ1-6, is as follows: ETGVTQSPTHLIKTRGQQVTLRCSSQSGHNTVSWYQQALGQGPQFIFQYYREEENGRGNFPPRFSGLQFPNYSSELNVNALELDDSALYLCASSLGTGSLSPLHFGNGTRLTVT.

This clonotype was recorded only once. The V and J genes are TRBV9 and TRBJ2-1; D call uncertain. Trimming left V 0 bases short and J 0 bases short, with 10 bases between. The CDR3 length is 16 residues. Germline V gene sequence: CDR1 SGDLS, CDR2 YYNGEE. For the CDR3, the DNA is TGTGCCAGCAGCGTAGCCGGTTCCAGCTCCTACAATGAGCAGTTCTTC. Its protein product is CASSVAGSSSYNEQFF.

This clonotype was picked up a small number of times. The CDR3 loop reads CASSSGQRYEQYF. CDR3 bases: TGTGCCAGCAGCTCCGGGCAACGCTACGAGCAGTACTTC. V gene TRBV6-1 combines with J gene TRBJ2-7, with D unclear. V lost 6 bases to trimming and J lost 3 bases, with 12 bases between them. Germline assignment: CDR1 MNHNS and CDR2 SASEGT. The CDR3 consists of 13 residues.

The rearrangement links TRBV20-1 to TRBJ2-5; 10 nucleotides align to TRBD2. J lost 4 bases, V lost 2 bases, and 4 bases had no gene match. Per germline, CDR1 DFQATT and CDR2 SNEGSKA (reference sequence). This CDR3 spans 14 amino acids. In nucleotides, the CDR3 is TGCAGTGCTAGATCCTCTAGCGGGAGAGAGACCCAGTACTTC. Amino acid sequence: CSARSSSGRETQYF.

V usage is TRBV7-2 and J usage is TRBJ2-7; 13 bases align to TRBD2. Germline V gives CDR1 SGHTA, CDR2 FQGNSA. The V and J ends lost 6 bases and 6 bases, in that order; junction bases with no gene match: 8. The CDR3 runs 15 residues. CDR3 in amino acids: CASSFRTSGGSEQYF. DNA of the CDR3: TGTGCCAGCAGTTTCCGGACTAGCGGGGGATCCGAGCAGTACTTC.

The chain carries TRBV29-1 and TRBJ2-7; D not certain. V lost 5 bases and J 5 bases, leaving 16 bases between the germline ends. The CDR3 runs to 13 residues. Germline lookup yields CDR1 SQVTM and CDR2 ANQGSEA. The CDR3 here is CSVTPRLVDEQYF. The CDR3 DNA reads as TGCAGCGTTACGCCCAGGCTAGTTGACGAGCAGTACTTC.

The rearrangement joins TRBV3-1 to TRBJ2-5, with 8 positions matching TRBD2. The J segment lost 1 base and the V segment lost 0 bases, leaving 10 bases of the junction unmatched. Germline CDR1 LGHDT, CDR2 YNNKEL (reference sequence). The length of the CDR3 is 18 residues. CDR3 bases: TGTGCCAGCAGCCAAGAATACAAAATACTAGCGGCCCAAGAGACCCAGTACTTC. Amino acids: CASSQEYKILAAQETQYF.

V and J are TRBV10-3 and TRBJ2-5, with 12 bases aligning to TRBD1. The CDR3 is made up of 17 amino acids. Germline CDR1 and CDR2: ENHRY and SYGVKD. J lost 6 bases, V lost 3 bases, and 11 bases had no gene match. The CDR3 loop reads CAISDPGTGGVGKTQYF. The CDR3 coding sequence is TGTGCCATCAGTGACCCCGGGACAGGGGGCGTGGGAAAGACCCAGTACTTC.

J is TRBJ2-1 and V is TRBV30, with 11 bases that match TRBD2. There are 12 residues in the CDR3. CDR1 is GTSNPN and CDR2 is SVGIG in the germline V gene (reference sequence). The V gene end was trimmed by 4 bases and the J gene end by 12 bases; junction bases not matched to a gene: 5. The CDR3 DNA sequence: TGTGCCTGGAATAGCGGGGGGGCCACGCAGTTCTTC. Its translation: CAWNSGGATQFF.

The CDR3 loop is CASSPGQWTEKLFF. The CDR3 DNA follows: TGTGCCAGCAGTCCGGGACAGTGGACTGAAAAACTGTTTTTT. This chain connects TRBV28 to TRBJ1-4; 7 nucleotides agree with TRBD1. CDR3 length equals 14 residues. CDR1 and CDR2 from the germline V gene are MDHEN and SYDVKM. Losses at the gene ends were 5 bases for V and 7 bases for J; bases not matched to a gene: 7.

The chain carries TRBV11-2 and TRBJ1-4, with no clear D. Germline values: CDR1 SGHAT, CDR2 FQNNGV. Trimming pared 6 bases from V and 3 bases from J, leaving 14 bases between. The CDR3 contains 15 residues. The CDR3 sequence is CASRYPGRANEKLFF. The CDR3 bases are TGTGCCAGCAGATATCCGGGCCGAGCTAATGAAAAACTGTTTTTT.

The CDR3 is CASSEVIGHGYTF. For the CDR3, the DNA is TGTGCCAGCAGTGAAGTAATAGGGCATGGCTACACCTTC. The chain combines TRBV25-1 with TRBJ1-2; no clear D. CDR1 is MGHDK and CDR2 is SYGVNS in the germline V gene. The CDR3 runs to 13 residues. V lost 2 bases, J lost 6 bases, and 10 bases lay in between.

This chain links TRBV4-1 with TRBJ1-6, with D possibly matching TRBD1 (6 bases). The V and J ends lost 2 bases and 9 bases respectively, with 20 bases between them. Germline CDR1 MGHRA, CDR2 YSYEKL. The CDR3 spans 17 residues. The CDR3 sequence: CASSQLLDSGLSSPLHF. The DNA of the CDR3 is TGCGCCAGCAGCCAACTTTTGGACAGCGGGCTGAGTTCACCCCTCCACTTT.

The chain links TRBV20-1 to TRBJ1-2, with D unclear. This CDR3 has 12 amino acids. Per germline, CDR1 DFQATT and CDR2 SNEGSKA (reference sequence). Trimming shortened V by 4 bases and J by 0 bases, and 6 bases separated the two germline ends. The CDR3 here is CSAIHPNYGYTF. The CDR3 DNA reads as TGCAGTGCTATTCATCCTAACTATGGCTACACCTTC.

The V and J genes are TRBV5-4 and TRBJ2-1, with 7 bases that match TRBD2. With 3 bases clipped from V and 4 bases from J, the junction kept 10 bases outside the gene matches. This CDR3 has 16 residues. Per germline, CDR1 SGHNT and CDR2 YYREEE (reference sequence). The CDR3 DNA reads TGTGCCAGCAGCTCCCCCGGACTAGGTCAATACAATGAGCAGTTCTTC. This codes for CASSSPGLGQYNEQFF.

The CDR3 loop is CASSLSENTEAFF. CDR3 in DNA: TGTGCCAGCAGTCTTTCGGAGAACACTGAAGCTTTCTTT. This chain links TRBV6-1 with TRBJ1-1; D remains unclear. The CDR3 spans 13 residues. Germline V gene sequence: CDR1 MNHNS, CDR2 SASEGT. V lost 5 bases to trimming and J lost 1 base, with 8 bases between them.